The 3 T cell receptor beta chains below all came from one sample that was sequenced in a study of identical twins. TCRdb re-called the 5' RACE reads through MiXCR, storing one row per CDR3 protein. Among roughly 720,000 distinct CDR3 sequences listed, 15% to 20% were seen once. These same records also appear under a second study, on T cells expressing NK-cell markers.

The sample was PBMCs. These receptors all stem from a woman aged 18 to 35 in good health.

This clonotype came up many times. CDR3 sequence reads: CASSKDGYEQYF. The CDR3 nucleotides read TGTGCCAGCAGTAAGGACGGCTACGAGCAGTACTTC. The chain has TRBV2 and TRBJ2-7; no definite D call. V was clipped by 5 bases and J by 3 bases, with 8 bases between them. The CDR3 runs 12 residues. CDR1 is SNHLY and CDR2 is FYNNEI in the germline V gene.

This clonotype was seen only a few times. V and J are TRBV20-1 and TRBJ2-7, with D perhaps assigned TRBD1 or TRBD2 (5 bases each). The CDR3 runs to 17 residues. Looked up from germline, CDR1 is DFQATT and CDR2 is SNEGSKA (reference sequence). Trimming took 0 bases from V and 2 from J, leaving 20 bases between them. The CDR3 DNA reads as TGCAGTGCTAGAGATCTCGGGACCGCCAGTGGGGCCTACGAGCAGTACTTC. This codes for CSARDLGTASGAYEQYF.

The V gene is TRBV9, the J gene TRBJ1-4, with D maybe TRBD1 (5 bases). The V and J ends lost 4 bases and 7 bases respectively, with 14 bases between them. The CDR3 consists of 14 residues. Germline V CDR1 and CDR2: SGDLS, YYNGEE. CDR3 DNA sequence: TGTGCCAGCAGCAACCGGGACGTCGGTGAAAAACTGTTTTTT. Protein: CASSNRDVGEKLFF.